What follows are 3 T cell receptor beta chains derived from one specimen sequenced in a study of shared clonotypes between healthy human individuals. Method: immunoSEQ multiplex PCR; TCRdb's copy keeps in-frame clones and lacks some. Of roughly 2.6 million clones detected, roughly nine tenths appear once; the ten largest clones hold over 0.12%. Sequencing input: naive CD4+ T cells sorted from blood. Subset reported: CD45RA+ positively selected. Every receptor here comes from a man between 18 and 35 years old in good health.

The chain links TRBV28 to TRBJ2-5; 7 nucleotides line up with TRBD2. Germline values: CDR1 MDHEN, CDR2 SYDVKM. This CDR3 is built from 13 residues. The trim removed 3 bases at V and 4 bases at J, leaving 2 bases unmatched. CDR3 sequence reads: CASSLTSPETQYF. DNA for the CDR3: TGTGCCAGCAGTTTGACTAGCCCAGAGACCCAGTACTTC.

This chain joins TRBV10-2 and TRBJ2-3; TRBD2 matches at 7 bases. The germline V gene encodes CDR1 WSHSY and CDR2 SAAADI. V lost 10 bases and J lost 0; bases outside the gene matches: 13. The CDR3 consists of 16 residues. Written as DNA, the CDR3 is TGCGCCACGAACCCGGGACTATTTACTAGCACAGATACGCAGTATTTT. Translation gives CATNPGLFTSTDTQYF.

This rearrangement joins TRBV7-2 to TRBJ1-2, with D unclear. The CDR3 is made up of 14 amino acids. The V and J ends lost 5 bases and 5 bases respectively, with 15 bases between them. Germline CDR1 reads SGHTA; CDR2 reads FQGNSA. The chain's CDR3 is CASSGKQVLYGYTF. The CDR3 nucleotides are TGTGCCAGCAGCGGAAAGCAGGTGTTATATGGCTACACCTTC.